This is a list of T cell receptor beta chains from one sample in a study of regulatory T cells in long-lasting Graves disease. TCRdb reanalysed the multiplex PCR reads using MiXCR and keeps one entry per CDR3 protein. Among under 250,000 distinct CDR3 sequences listed, about 19% were seen once. These same records also appear under a second study, on T cells in Graves' hyperthyroidism and ophthalmopathy.

Sequences were derived from peripheral blood mononuclear cells (PBMCs), sampled at new diagnosis, from a patient treated with antithyroid drugs. These receptors came from a woman younger than 45 with Graves disease. Each CDR3 is given with its conserved first and last residue. The order of the fields is J gene, clone size, D gene, V gene, CDR3 protein, CDR3 DNA. D genes are given only for firm matches. Size values are once, few and many counts, or a class for expanded clones, and some rows have none.

TRBJ1-1 many TRBD1 TRBV27 CASRDRGATEAFF TGTGCCAGCCGTGACAGGGGAGCCACTGAAGCTTTCTTT
TRBJ1-2 NA TRBD1 TRBV13 CASSSTGGNYGYTF TGTGCCAGCAGCTCGACAGGGGGCAACTATGGCTACACCTTC
TRBJ1-2 NA TRBD1 TRBV27 CAGSLMGQIPMGYYGYTF TGTGCCGGCAGTCTCATGGGACAGATCCCCATGGGTTACTATGGCTACACCTTC
TRBJ2-7 few NA TRBV13 CASSSRRSYEQYF TGTGCCAGCAGCTCCCGCCGCAGCTACGAGCAGTACTTC
TRBJ1-4 many NA TRBV12-3/TRBV12-4 CASSLGGGNEKLFF TGTGCCAGCAGTTTAGGAGGGGGGAATGAAAAACTGTTTTTT
TRBJ2-3 many NA TRBV29-1 CSVDTRDSTQYF TGCAGCGTTGACACGCGGGATAGTACGCAGTATTTT
TRBJ1-1 many NA TRBV9 CASSVEWNTEAFF TGTGCCAGCAGCGTAGAATGGAACACTGAAGCTTTCTTT
TRBJ2-7 many TRBD2 TRBV20-1 CSARPGLAIHEQYF TGCAGTGCTCGTCCGGGACTAGCGATTCACGAGCAGTACTTC
TRBJ2-7 many TRBD2 TRBV20-1 CSARDLTSGYEQYF TGCAGTGCTAGAGATCTGACTAGCGGCTACGAGCAGTACTTC
TRBJ1-6 NA NA TRBV27 CASSRDVLSYNSPLHF TGTGCCAGCAGTCGGGACGTGCTCTCCTATAATTCACCCCTCCACTTT
TRBJ1-4 many NA TRBV7-2 CASSLGASATNEKLFF TGTGCCAGCAGCTTAGGGGCCAGCGCAACTAATGAAAAACTGTTTTTT
TRBJ2-3 many NA TRBV5-4 CASSLGARSTDTQYF TGTGCCAGCAGCTTGGGGGCCAGGTCCACAGATACGCAGTATTTT
TRBJ1-4 many NA TRBV6-2/TRBV6-3 CASTKGGRGTTNEKLFF TGTGCCAGCACAAAGGGGGGCCGGGGAACAACTAATGAAAAACTGTTTTTT
TRBJ2-2 NA NA TRBV4-1 CASSHPGSNTGELFF TGCGCCAGCAGCCATCCAGGGTCGAACACCGGGGAGCTGTTTTTT
TRBJ2-3 few NA TRBV30 CAWRVTADTQYF TGTGCCTGGAGAGTAACTGCGGATACGCAGTATTTT
TRBJ1-1 many NA TRBV11-2 CASSPRQVNTEAFF TGTGCCAGCAGCCCAAGACAGGTGAACACTGAAGCTTTCTTT
TRBJ1-2 few NA TRBV12-3/TRBV12-4 CASSPNSFGYTF TGTGCCAGCAGTCCAAACTCGTTTGGCTACACCTTC
TRBJ2-1 many TRBD2 TRBV28 CASSTLTSGRTSYNEQFF TGTGCCAGCAGCACGTTGACTAGCGGGAGGACCTCCTACAATGAGCAGTTCTTC
TRBJ1-1 many NA TRBV6-1 CASRPGQNTEAFF TGTGCCAGCAGACCCGGACAGAACACTGAAGCTTTCTTT
TRBJ2-3 many TRBD2 TRBV12-3/TRBV12-4 CASRVSGRARDTQYF TGTGCCAGCAGAGTAAGCGGGAGGGCCCGAGATACGCAGTATTTT
TRBJ1-1 many NA TRBV10-3 CAISEGRITEAFF TGTGCCATCAGTGAAGGGAGGATCACTGAAGCTTTCTTT
TRBJ2-6 many TRBD1 TRBV6-2/TRBV6-3 CATRSQGAHSGANVLTF TGTGCCACCAGGTCTCAGGGGGCTCACTCTGGGGCCAACGTCCTGACTTTC
TRBJ1-1 NA NA TRBV5-6 CASSLTQEENMNTEAFF TGTGCCAGCAGCCTGACACAGGAGGAGAACATGAACACTGAAGCTTTCTTT
TRBJ1-2 many TRBD1 TRBV6-1 CASSTPGQGVYGYTF TGTGCCAGCAGCACCCCGGGACAGGGGGTTTATGGCTACACCTTC
TRBJ2-7 NA TRBD1 TRBV18 CASSPKTGQSEQYF TGTGCCAGCTCACCTAAGACAGGGCAAAGCGAGCAGTACTTC
TRBJ2-1 once TRBD2 TRBV7-3 CASGPRTDDTGTSGIDEQFF TGTGCCAGCGGCCCGAGGACAGACGACACCGGGACTAGCGGGATCGATGAGCAGTTCTTC
TRBJ1-2 many TRBD1 TRBV2 CASSLQGANYGYTF TGTGCCAGCAGCCTACAGGGGGCTAACTATGGCTACACCTTC
TRBJ2-3 many NA TRBV9 CASSDGGQLMDTQYF TGTGCCAGCAGCGACGGGGGACAGTTGATGGATACGCAGTATTTT
TRBJ2-1 many NA TRBV28 CASSAGPRIEQFF TGTGCCAGCAGTGCGGGACCCCGCATCGAGCAGTTCTTC
TRBJ1-6 NA NA TRBV25-1 CASRGPGPMNYNSPLHF TGTGCCAGCAGAGGTCCGGGACCGATGAACTATAATTCACCCCTCCACTTT
TRBJ1-1 many TRBD1 TRBV11-2 CASSLQGAMMNTEAFF TGTGCCAGCAGTTTACAGGGGGCGATGATGAACACTGAAGCTTTCTTT
TRBJ1-2 many TRBD1 TRBV7-9 CASSPDRGIGGYTF TGTGCCAGCAGCCCAGACAGGGGGATCGGTGGCTACACCTTC
TRBJ1-5 many NA TRBV19 CASSIGDSNQPQHF TGTGCCAGTAGTATTGGGGATAGCAATCAGCCCCAGCATTTT
TRBJ1-2 many NA TRBV27 CASSLKVGGSYGYTF TGTGCCAGCAGTTTAAAGGTGGGAGGGTCTTATGGCTACACCTTC
TRBJ2-7 NA NA TRBV18 CASSPFGVVEQYF TGTGCCAGCTCACCATTCGGGGTGGTCGAGCAGTACTTC
TRBJ1-4 once NA TRBV30 CAWSVLDVGEKLFF TGTGCCTGGAGTGTACTGGATGTAGGGGAAAAACTGTTTTTT
TRBJ2-1 many TRBD2 TRBV6-5 CASSYGVAGTHSYNEQFF TGTGCCAGCAGTTACGGGGTAGCGGGAACGCACTCCTACAATGAGCAGTTCTTC
TRBJ2-5 NA NA TRBV10-3 CAIRAGAQETQYF TGTGCCATCAGAGCGGGCGCTCAAGAGACCCAGTACTTC
TRBJ1-4 many NA TRBV11-2 CASSSPTVTNEKLFF TGTGCCAGCAGCTCACCGACAGTAACTAATGAAAAACTGTTTTTT
TRBJ1-2 NA NA TRBV9 CASSAGGGEDGYTF TGTGCCAGCAGCGCCGGGGGGGGAGAAGATGGCTACACCTTC
TRBJ2-2 many NA TRBV5-1 CASSPGVTGELFF TGCGCCAGCAGCCCAGGGGTCACCGGGGAGCTGTTTTTT
TRBJ1-2 many NA TRBV27 CASSFRGANYGYTF TGTGCCAGCAGTTTCCGGGGGGCCAACTATGGCTACACCTTC
TRBJ1-5 few TRBD1 TRBV19 CTSQTRGTDDSNQPQHF TGTACCAGCCAAACCAGGGGGACAGATGATAGCAATCAGCCCCAGCATTTT
TRBJ1-2 many TRBD1 TRBV5-5 CASSLEGGTGYTF TGTGCCAGCAGCTTGGAAGGGGGCACAGGCTACACCTTC
TRBJ2-2 many TRBD1 TRBV27 CASSSGQGYPHRELFF TGTGCCAGCAGTTCAGGACAGGGTTATCCCCACAGGGAGCTGTTTTTT
TRBJ1-4 many NA TRBV29-1 CSVEEEDGDQKLFF TGCAGCGTTGAAGAGGAGGATGGGGACCAGAAACTGTTTTTT
TRBJ2-2 many NA TRBV5-1 CASSSYRALYTGELFF TGTGCCAGCAGCTCGTACAGGGCTCTCTACACCGGGGAGCTGTTTTTT
TRBJ1-1 many NA TRBV6-9 CASSYKQGGEAFF TGTGCCAGCAGTTACAAACAGGGCGGTGAAGCTTTCTTT